This T cell receptor (beta chain) is drawn from a study of blood T cell repertoires in COVID-19. Study summary: Sites across the United States, Italy and Spain contributed samples from acute and convalescent COVID-19.

Trimming removed 2 bases at V and 4 bases at J, with 12 bases between. CDR3 length: 15 residues. Per germline, CDR1 LNHDA and CDR2 SQIVND (reference sequence). Only in-frame clones appear in the TCRdb table, and some are missing; sequencing was by immunoSEQ multiplex PCR. The sample has over 200,000 clones, about 85% seen once. Clinical histories supplied by participants themselves formed the basis of cohort assignment. The rearrangement joins TRBV19 to TRBJ2-1; the D is unclear. This sequence was found in a man aged 40-55 years who had recovered from COVID-19. Sequencing was performed on PBMCs or T cells enriched from blood (not recorded which). CDR3 residues: CASSISGLVYNEQFF. The CDR3 nucleotides are TGTGCCAGTAGTATATCGGGTCTAGTTTACAATGAGCAGTTCTTC.